Listed below are T cell receptor beta chains from one sample, sequenced in a study of blood T cell repertoires in COVID-19. The table came from immunoSEQ multiplex PCR; TCRdb's copy has only in-frame clones and leaves some out. The sample has fewer than 85,000 clones, more than 75% seen once. Sample: peripheral blood. These receptors were collected from a human donor in a cohort sampled during active COVID-19. CDR3s include the opening cysteine and the closing phenylalanine or tryptophan. A D gene is named only where the DNA matches it firmly. The listing skips clone size in some rows; elsewhere it reads once, few, many or a size class.

D gene,V gene,clone size,J gene,CDR3 DNA,CDR3 protein
TRBD1,TRBV27,NA,TRBJ2-7,TGTGCCAGCAGGACAGGGGCTAACGAGCAGTACTTC,CASRTGANEQYF
NA,TRBV4-3,NA,TRBJ1-1,TGCGCCAGCAGCCCTAGGGGAGGACCGAACACTGAAGCTTTCTTT,CASSPRGGPNTEAFF
TRBD1,TRBV4-1,NA,TRBJ2-7,TGCGCCAGCAGCCAAGACCGGGGACAGGCCGAGCAGTACTTC,CASSQDRGQAEQYF
NA,TRBV5-5,NA,TRBJ1-6,TGTGCCAGCAGCCGAGACTTGGGTTCACCCCTCCACTTT,CASSRDLGSPLHF
NA,TRBV3-1/TRBV3-2,NA,TRBJ2-7,TGTGCCAGCAGCCCGTCCGGGACATCTTACTACGAGCAGTACTTC,CASSPSGTSYYEQYF
TRBD1,TRBV4-3,NA,TRBJ1-4,TGCGCCAGCACCTCAACCGGGACAGGGGTCGAAAAACTGTTTTTT,CASTSTGTGVEKLFF
TRBD1,TRBV3-1/TRBV3-2,NA,TRBJ1-4,TGTGCCAGCAGCCTAGGACAGGGATCTAATGAAAAACTGTTTTTT,CASSLGQGSNEKLFF
TRBD1,TRBV11-2,NA,TRBJ2-7,TGTGCCAGCAGCTTGTCCGGACAGGAGGCCTACGAGCAGTACTTC,CASSLSGQEAYEQYF
TRBD1,TRBV24-1,NA,TRBJ2-6,TGTGCCACCAGTGATTCTCAGGGGGCCGTCTCTGGGGCCAACGTCCTGACTTTC,CATSDSQGAVSGANVLTF
NA,TRBV27,NA,TRBJ1-1,TGTGCCAGCAGTCCCAGGGCCTTGAACACTGAAGCTTTCTTT,CASSPRALNTEAFF
NA,TRBV12-3/TRBV12-4,few,TRBJ1-5,TGTGCCAGCAGTTCAAGAGGCGATCAGCCCCAGCATTTT,CASSSRGDQPQHF
TRBD1,TRBV3-1/TRBV3-2,NA,TRBJ1-1,TGTGCCAGCAGCCAAAGTCCTAAGCTTTGCAGGGGGCTGAGGAGCACTGAAGCTTTCTTT,CASSQSPKLCRGLRSTEAFF
TRBD1,TRBV5-1,NA,TRBJ1-1,TGCGCCAGCAGCCCGGACAGGGGGCGCTTAACTGAAGCTTTCTTT,CASSPDRGRLTEAFF
NA,TRBV24-1,NA,TRBJ1-5,TGTGCCACCAGTGATTTGCGAGGTCAGCCCCAGCATTTT,CATSDLRGQPQHF
NA,TRBV5-6,NA,TRBJ2-7,TGTGCCAGCAGCTCTCGCGGCCTTGACGAGCAGTACTTC,CASSSRGLDEQYF
NA,TRBV21-1,NA,TRBJ1-5,TGTACCCAGGGGTCAGGCCAGCCCCAGCATTTT,CTQGSGQPQHF
NA,TRBV10-3,NA,TRBJ2-7,TGTGCCATCAGTGCCAGCGGTTCCTACGAGCAGTACTTC,CAISASGSYEQYF
TRBD2,TRBV7-8,NA,TRBJ2-5,TGTGCCAGCAGCTTGAGCGGGGCCCAAGAGACCCAGTACTTC,CASSLSGAQETQYF
NA,TRBV12-3/TRBV12-4,NA,TRBJ2-7,TGTGCCAGCAGTTTGGGAGCCAGTTATCAGTACTTC,CASSLGASYQYF
NA,TRBV28,NA,TRBJ1-1,TGTGCCAGCAGTTTAGTAGTCACAGCCTACACTGAAGCTTTCTTT,CASSLVVTAYTEAFF
TRBD2,TRBV11-2,NA,TRBJ2-7,TGTGCCAGCAGGCGGGGCGGGGGGGCGAGCTCCTACGAGCAGTACTTC,CASRRGGGASSYEQYF
NA,TRBV2,NA,TRBJ2-1,TGTGCCAGCAGTGTGACAGGTCAAGGGGTCAATGAGCAGTTCTTC,CASSVTGQGVNEQFF
NA,TRBV29-1,NA,TRBJ1-2,TGCAGCGTTGAAGATCTTGTAGGGGCTAACTATGGCTACACCTTC,CSVEDLVGANYGYTF
TRBD2,TRBV7-8,NA,TRBJ2-7,TGTGCCAGCAGCTTAGGGGCGGGGGGGCCCTACGAGCAGTACTTC,CASSLGAGGPYEQYF
NA,TRBV11-2,NA,TRBJ2-6,TGTGCCAGCAGGAGGGCAACCGGGGCCAACGTCCTGACTTTC,CASRRATGANVLTF
TRBD1,TRBV6-5,NA,TRBJ2-7,TGTGCCAGCAGCGACAGGGTAAGATCCCGCTACGAGCAGTACTTC,CASSDRVRSRYEQYF
TRBD1,TRBV11-2,NA,TRBJ1-1,TGTGCCAGCAGCTTAGTTGGCAGGGGGCGTACACCTCCAGAAGCTTTCTTT,CASSLVGRGRTPPEAFF
NA,TRBV6-2/TRBV6-3,NA,TRBJ1-5,TGTGCCAGCAGTCTCGACAGGAATCAGCCCCAGCATTTT,CASSLDRNQPQHF
NA,TRBV6-5,NA,TRBJ1-1,TGTGCCAGCATTCCACTATTTTCGAACACTGAAGCTTTCTTT,CASIPLFSNTEAFF
NA,TRBV7-9,once,TRBJ1-4,TGTGCCAGCAGCGCGGGACCGAGTAATGAAAAACTGTTTTTT,CASSAGPSNEKLFF
NA,TRBV10-2,NA,TRBJ2-7,TGCGCCAGCAGTGAGTCTATCTACGAGCAGTACTTC,CASSESIYEQYF
NA,TRBV27,NA,TRBJ2-7,TGTGCCAGCAGTCGGCGGATGGACTACGAGCAGTACTTC,CASSRRMDYEQYF
TRBD1,TRBV5-1,few,TRBJ2-7,TGCGCCAGCAGCTTCGGGACAGGGAGCTCCTACGAGCAGTACTTC,CASSFGTGSSYEQYF
TRBD1,TRBV27,NA,TRBJ2-6,TGTGCCAGCAGCCTTAGAGGGGGACAGGGTCACTCTGGGGCCAACGTCCTGACTTTC,CASSLRGGQGHSGANVLTF
TRBD1,TRBV19,NA,TRBJ1-2,TGTGCCAGTAGTTCCTCCTTCGACAGGGTCCCCTCTGGCTACACCTTC,CASSSSFDRVPSGYTF